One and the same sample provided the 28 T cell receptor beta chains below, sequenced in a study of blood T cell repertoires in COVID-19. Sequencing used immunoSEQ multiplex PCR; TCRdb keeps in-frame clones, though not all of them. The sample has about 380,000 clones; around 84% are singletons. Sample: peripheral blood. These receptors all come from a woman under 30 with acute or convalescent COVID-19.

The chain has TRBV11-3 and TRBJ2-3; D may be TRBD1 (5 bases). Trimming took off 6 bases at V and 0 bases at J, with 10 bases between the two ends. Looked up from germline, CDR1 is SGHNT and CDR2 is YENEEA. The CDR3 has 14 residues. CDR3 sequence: CASSSGASTDTQYF. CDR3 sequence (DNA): TGTGCCAGCAGTAGTGGGGCAAGCACAGATACGCAGTATTTT.

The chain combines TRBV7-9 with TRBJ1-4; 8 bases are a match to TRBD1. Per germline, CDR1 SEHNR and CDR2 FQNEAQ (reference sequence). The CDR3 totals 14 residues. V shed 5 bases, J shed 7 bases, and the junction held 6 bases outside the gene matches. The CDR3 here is CASSVRGRGEKLFF. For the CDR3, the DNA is TGTGCCAGCAGCGTCAGGGGGCGGGGTGAAAAACTGTTTTTT.

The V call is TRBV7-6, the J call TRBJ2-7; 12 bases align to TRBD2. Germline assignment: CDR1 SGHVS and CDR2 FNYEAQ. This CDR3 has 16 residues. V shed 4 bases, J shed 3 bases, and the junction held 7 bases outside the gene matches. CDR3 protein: CASSSDPGLAGYEQYF. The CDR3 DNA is TGTGCCAGCAGCTCAGACCCGGGACTAGCGGGCTACGAGCAGTACTTC. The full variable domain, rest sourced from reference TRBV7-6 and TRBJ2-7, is GAGVSQSPRYKVTKRGQDVALRCDPISGHVSLYWYRQALGQGPEFLTYFNYEAQQDKSGLPNDRFSAERPEGSISTLTIQRTEQRDSAMYRCASSSDPGLAGYEQYFGPGTRLTVT.

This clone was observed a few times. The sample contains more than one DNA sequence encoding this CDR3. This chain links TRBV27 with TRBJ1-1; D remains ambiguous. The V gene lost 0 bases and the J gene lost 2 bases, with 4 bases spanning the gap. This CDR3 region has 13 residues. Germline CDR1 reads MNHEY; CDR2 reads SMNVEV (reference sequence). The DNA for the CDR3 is TGTGCCAGCAGTTTATCGCGTAACACTGAAGCTTTCTTT. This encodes CASSLSRNTEAFF.

The CDR3 sequence: CASSFGQGQNSPLHF. The CDR3 DNA reads as TGTGCCAGCAGCTTCGGGCAGGGTCAAAATTCACCCCTCCACTTT. The rearrangement joins TRBV6-5 to TRBJ1-6; the D gene is possibly TRBD1 (5 bases). The CDR3 sequence is 15 residues long. Germline-derived CDR1 and CDR2 are MNHEY and SVGAGI. Deletions cut 6 bases from V and 7 bases from J, with 16 bases between.

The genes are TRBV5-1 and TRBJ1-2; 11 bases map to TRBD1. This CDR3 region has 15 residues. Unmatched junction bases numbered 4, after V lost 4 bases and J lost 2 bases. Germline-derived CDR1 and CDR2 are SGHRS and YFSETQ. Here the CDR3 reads CASSRGQGENYGYTF. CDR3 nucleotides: TGCGCCAGCAGCCGGGGACAGGGGGAAAACTATGGCTACACCTTC.

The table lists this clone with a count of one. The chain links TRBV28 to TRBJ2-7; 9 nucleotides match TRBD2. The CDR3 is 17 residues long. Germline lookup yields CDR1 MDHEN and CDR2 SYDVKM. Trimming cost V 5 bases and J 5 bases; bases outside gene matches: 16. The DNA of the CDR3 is TGTGCCAGCAGTGGGACTAGCTTGGGAGGACTTGGGGACGAGCAGTACTTC. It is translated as CASSGTSLGGLGDEQYF.

CDR3 in amino acids: CASSVRTSGRATEQFF. The DNA of the CDR3 is TGTGCCAGCAGCGTCAGGACTAGCGGGAGGGCCACTGAGCAGTTCTTC. The chain recombines TRBV9 with TRBJ2-1, with 15 nucleotides matching TRBD2. The V and J ends lost 2 bases and 9 bases, in that order; junction bases with no gene match: 6. Per the germline V gene, CDR1 is SGDLS and CDR2 is YYNGEE. The CDR3 is 16 residues long.

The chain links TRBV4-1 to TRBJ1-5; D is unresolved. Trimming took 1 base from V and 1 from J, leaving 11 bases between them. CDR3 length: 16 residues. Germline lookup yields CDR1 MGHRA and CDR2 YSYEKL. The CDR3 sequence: CASSQAGVGSNQPQHF. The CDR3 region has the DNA TGCGCCAGCAGCCAAGCGGGTGTCGGAAGCAATCAGCCCCAGCATTTT.

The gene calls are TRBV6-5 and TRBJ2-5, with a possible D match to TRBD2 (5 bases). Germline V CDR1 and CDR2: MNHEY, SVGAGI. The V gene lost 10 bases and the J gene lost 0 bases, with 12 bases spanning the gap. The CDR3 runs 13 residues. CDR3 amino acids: CAIFWEYQETQYF. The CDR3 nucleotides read TGTGCCATTTTCTGGGAGTACCAAGAGACCCAGTACTTC.

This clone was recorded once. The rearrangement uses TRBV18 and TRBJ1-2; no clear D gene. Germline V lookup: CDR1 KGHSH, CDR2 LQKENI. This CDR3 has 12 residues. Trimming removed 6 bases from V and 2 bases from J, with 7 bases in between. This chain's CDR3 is CASSLQNYGYTF. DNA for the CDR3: TGTGCCAGCTCGTTACAGAACTATGGCTACACCTTC.

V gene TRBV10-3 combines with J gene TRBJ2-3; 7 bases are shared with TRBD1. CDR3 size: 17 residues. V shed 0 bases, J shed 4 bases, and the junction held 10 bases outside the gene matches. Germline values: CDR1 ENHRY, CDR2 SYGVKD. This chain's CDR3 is CAISESEQGIIADTQYF. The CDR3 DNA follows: TGTGCCATCAGTGAGTCGGAACAGGGGATTATCGCAGATACGCAGTATTTT.

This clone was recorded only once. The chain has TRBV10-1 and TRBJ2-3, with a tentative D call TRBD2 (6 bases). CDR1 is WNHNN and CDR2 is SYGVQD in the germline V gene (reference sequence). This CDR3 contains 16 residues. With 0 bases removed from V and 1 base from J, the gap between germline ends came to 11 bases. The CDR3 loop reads CASSESYGGGTDTQYF. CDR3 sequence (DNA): TGCGCCAGCAGTGAGTCGTACGGCGGGGGCACAGATACGCAGTATTTT.

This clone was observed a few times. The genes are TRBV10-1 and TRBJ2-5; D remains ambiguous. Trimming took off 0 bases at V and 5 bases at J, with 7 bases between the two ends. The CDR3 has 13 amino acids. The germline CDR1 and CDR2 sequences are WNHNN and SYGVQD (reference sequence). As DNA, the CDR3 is TGCGCCAGCAGTGAGTCGACTCCTGAGACCCAGTACTTC. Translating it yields CASSESTPETQYF.

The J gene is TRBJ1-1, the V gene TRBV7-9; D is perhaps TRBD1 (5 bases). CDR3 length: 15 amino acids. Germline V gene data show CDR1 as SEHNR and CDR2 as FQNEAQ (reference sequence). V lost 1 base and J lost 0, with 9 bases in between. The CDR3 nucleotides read TGTGCCAGCAGCTTAGGTCAGGGCATGAACACTGAAGCTTTCTTT. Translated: CASSLGQGMNTEAFF.

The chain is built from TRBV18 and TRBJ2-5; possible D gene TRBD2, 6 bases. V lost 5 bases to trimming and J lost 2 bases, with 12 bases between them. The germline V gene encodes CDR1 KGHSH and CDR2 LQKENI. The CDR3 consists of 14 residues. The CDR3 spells CASSTRGTQETQYF. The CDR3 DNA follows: TGTGCCAGCTCAACACGAGGGACTCAAGAGACCCAGTACTTC. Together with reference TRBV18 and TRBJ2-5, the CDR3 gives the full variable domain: NAGVMQNPRHLVRRRGQEARLRCSPMKGHSHVYWYRQLPEEGLKFMVYLQKENIIDESGMPKERFSAEFPKEGPSILRIQQVVRGDSAAYFCASSTRGTQETQYFGPGTRLLVL.

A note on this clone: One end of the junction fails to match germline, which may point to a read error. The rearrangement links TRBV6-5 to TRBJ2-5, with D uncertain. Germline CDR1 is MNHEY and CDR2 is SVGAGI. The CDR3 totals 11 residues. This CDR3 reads CAGSRKEAQYF. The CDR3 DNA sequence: TGTGCCGGGTCTAGGAAAGAGGCCCAGTACTTC.

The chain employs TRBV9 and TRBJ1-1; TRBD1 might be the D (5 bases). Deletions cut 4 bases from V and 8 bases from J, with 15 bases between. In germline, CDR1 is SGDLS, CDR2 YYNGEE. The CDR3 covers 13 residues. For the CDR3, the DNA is TGTGCCAGCAGCCCAGGGCCGAAGGAGGAAGCTTTCTTT. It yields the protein CASSPGPKEEAFF.

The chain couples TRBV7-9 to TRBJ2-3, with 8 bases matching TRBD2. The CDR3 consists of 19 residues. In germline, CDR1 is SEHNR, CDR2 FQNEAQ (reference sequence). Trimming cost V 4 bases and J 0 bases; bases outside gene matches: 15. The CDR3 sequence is CASSSNEGLAHRSTDTQYF. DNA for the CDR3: TGTGCCAGCAGCTCGAACGAAGGACTAGCCCACCGCAGCACAGATACGCAGTATTTT.

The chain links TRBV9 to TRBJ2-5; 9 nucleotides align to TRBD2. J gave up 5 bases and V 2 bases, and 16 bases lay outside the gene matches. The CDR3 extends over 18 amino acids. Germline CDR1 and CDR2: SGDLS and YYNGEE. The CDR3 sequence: CASSVSAASSGEEETQYF. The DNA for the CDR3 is TGTGCCAGCAGCGTGTCGGCGGCCTCTAGCGGGGAAGAGGAGACCCAGTACTTC.

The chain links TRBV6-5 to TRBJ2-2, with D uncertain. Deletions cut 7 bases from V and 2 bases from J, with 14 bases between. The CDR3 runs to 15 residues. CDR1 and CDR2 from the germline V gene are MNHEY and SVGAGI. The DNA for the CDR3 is TGTGCCAGCACCGAATGGGCCTTAAACACCGGGGAGCTGTTTTTT. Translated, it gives CASTEWALNTGELFF.

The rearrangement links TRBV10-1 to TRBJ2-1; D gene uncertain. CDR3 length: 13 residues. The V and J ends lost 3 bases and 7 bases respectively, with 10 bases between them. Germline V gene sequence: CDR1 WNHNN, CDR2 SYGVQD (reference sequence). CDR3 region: CASSDLYSNEQFF. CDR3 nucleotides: TGCGCCAGCAGTGATTTGTATAGTAATGAGCAGTTCTTC.

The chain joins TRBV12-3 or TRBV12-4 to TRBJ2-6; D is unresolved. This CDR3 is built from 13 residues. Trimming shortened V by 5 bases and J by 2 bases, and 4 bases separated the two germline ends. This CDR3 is CASSPTGANVLTF. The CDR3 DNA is TGTGCCAGCAGTCCCACTGGGGCCAACGTCCTGACTTTC.

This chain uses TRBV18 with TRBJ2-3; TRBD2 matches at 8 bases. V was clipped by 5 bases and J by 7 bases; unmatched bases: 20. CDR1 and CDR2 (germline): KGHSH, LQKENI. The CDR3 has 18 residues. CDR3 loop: CASSATSGAALNSYTQYF. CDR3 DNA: TGTGCCAGCTCAGCTACTAGCGGAGCGGCTCTCAATTCATATACGCAGTATTTT.

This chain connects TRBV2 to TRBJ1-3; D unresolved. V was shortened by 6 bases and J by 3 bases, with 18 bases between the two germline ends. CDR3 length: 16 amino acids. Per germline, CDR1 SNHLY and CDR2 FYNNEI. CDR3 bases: TGTGCCAGCAGCCCGCGAATCCAGGTTATTGGAAACACCATATATTTT. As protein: CASSPRIQVIGNTIYF.

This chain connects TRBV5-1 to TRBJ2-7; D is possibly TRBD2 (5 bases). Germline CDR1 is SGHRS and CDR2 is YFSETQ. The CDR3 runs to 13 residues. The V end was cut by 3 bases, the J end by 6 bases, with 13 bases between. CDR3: CASSSGEITEQYF. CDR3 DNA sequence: TGCGCCAGCAGCTCTGGGGAGATTACCGAGCAGTACTTC.

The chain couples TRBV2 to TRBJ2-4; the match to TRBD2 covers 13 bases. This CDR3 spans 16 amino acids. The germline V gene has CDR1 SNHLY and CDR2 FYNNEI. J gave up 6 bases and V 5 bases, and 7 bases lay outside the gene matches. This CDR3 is CASSPGTSGNGNIQYF. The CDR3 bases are TGTGCCAGCAGTCCTGGGACTAGCGGGAATGGAAACATTCAGTACTTC.

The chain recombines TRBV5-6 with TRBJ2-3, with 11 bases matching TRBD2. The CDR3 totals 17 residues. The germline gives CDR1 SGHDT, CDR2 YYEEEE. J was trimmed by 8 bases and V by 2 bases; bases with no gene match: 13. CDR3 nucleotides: TGTGCCAGCAGCTTACCCGCGGGACTAGCGGTGGTGGGTACGCAGTATTTT. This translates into CASSLPAGLAVVGTQYF.